This T cell receptor beta chain was recorded in a study of blood T cell repertoires in COVID-19. V dropped 1 base and J dropped 2 bases, with 15 bases sitting between them. The CDR3 covers 17 residues. Germline V gives CDR1 MNHNS, CDR2 SASEGT. Source study methods: Amplifying reference gene primers gave estimates of nucleated cell counts. Sequenced by immunoSEQ multiplex PCR; TCRdb stores in-frame clones only, minus some. V and J calls and clone size come straight from that table; D and trimming were deduced from the DNA. The profile covers 320,000 or so clones, with approximately 84% appearing a single time and 0.9% to 1.2% taken by the ten largest. Two negative PCRs, clearance, or symptom resolution characterized the recovered Cohort 3 donors.

The chain carries TRBV6-1 and TRBJ1-3; weak D call: TRBD1 (5 bases). The sequence came from a woman aged 30 to 39 who had recovered from COVID-19. Sequencing used PBMCs or T cells enriched from blood (not recorded which). The CDR3 sequence is CASSEGVGRRAGNTIYF. The DNA of the CDR3 is TGTGCCAGCAGTGAAGGGGTAGGACGCAGGGCTGGAAACACCATATATTTT.